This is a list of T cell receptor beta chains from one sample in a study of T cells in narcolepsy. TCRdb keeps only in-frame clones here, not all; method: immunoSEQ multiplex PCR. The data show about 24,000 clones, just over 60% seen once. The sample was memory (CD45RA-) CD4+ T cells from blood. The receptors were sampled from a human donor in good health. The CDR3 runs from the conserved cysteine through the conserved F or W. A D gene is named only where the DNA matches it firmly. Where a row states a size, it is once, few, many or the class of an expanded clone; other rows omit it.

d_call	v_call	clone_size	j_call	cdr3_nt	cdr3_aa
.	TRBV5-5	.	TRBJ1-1	TGTGCCAGCAGCGGGGGACACGTGCCCCCTGAAGCTTTCTTT	CASSGGHVPPEAFF
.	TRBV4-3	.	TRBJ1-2	TGCGCCAGCAGCCCTAATAAGGGAGATGGCTACACCTTC	CASSPNKGDGYTF
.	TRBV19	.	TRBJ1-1	TGCGGAACAGGGTCGTCTTCAGCTTTCTTT	CGTGSSSAFF
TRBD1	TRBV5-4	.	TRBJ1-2	TGTGCCAGCAGCACGGGACCAACGGACAGGGGTGGGTCGGGCTACACCTTC	CASSTGPTDRGGSGYTF
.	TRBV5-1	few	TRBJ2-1	TGCGCCAGCAGCTTTCTAGCTCAGGAGCAGTTCTTC	CASSFLAQEQFF
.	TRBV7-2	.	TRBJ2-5	TGTGCCAGCAGCCTGGAAGGGGGGGGTTTCGCTCCAGAGACCCAGTACTTC	CASSLEGGGFAPETQYF
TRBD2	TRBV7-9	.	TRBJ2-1	TGTGCCAGCAGCCGAGGAACTAGCGAATCCAATGAGCAGTTCTTC	CASSRGTSESNEQFF
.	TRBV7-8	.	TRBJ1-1	TGTGCCAGCAGCTTAGGAGTTTGGGGGTACACTGAAGCTTTCTTT	CASSLGVWGYTEAFF
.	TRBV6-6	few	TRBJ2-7	TGTGCCAGCAGTTACTCAGGGGGGGCATCCTACGAGCAGTACTTC	CASSYSGGASYEQYF
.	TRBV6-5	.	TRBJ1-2	TGTGCCAGCAGTTACACCAGGAGTCCCGCCTATGGCTACACCTTC	CASSYTRSPAYGYTF
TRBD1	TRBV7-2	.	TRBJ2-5	TGTGCCAGCAGCCCTGTGAGGGGGCTCGGGGAGACCCAGTACTTC	CASSPVRGLGETQYF
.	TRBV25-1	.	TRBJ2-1	TGTGCCAGCAGTGAATATACAACAGGGATGAATGAGCAGTTCTTC	CASSEYTTGMNEQFF
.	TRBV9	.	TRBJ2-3	TGTGCCAGCAGCGAGGGATTTCGTACGCAGTATTTT	CASSEGFRTQYF
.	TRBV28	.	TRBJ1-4	TGTGCCACCAGCGGAAACCATGAAAAACTGTTTTTT	CATSGNHEKLFF
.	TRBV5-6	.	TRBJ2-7	TGTGCCAGCAGGCAGACAGGGAGGTCCGACGAGCAGTACTTC	CASRQTGRSDEQYF
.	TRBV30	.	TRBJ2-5	TGTGCCTGGAGTGTGGGGAGTATCGAGACCCAGTACTTC	CAWSVGSIETQYF
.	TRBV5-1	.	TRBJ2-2	TGCGCCAGCAGCCGGGAAGGGAACACCGGGGAGCTGTTTTTT	CASSREGNTGELFF
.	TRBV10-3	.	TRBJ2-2	TGTGCCATCAGTGACGAGGGAATTCAGTCTGGCACCGGGGAGCTGTTTTTT	CAISDEGIQSGTGELFF
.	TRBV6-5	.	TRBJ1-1	TGTGCCAGCAGTTACAGCGGCGGGAACACTGAAGCTTTCTTT	CASSYSGGNTEAFF